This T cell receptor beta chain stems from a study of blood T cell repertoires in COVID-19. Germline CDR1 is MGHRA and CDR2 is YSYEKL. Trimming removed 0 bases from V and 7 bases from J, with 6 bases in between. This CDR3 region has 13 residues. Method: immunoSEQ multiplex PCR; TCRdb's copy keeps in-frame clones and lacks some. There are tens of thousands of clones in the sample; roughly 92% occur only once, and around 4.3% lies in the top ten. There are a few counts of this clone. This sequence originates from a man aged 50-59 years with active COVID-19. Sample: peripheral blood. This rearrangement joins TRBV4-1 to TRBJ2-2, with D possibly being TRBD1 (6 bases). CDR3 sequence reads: CASSQDRGGELFF. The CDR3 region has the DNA TGCGCCAGCAGCCAAGACAGGGGCGGGGAGCTGTTTTTT.